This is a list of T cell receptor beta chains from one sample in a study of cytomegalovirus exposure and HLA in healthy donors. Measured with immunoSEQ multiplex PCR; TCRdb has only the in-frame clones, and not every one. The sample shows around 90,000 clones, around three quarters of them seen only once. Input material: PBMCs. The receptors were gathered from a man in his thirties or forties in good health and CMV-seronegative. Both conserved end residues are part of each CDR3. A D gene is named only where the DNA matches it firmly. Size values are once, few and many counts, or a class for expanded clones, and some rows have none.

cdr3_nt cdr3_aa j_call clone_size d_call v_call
TGTGCCAGCAGTGACCGTAGAGGAGCTAACTATGGCTACACCTTC CASSDRRGANYGYTF TRBJ1-2 NA NA TRBV6-4
TGTGCCAGCAGCAGCACGAAGGGGGGGAAAGATCAGCCCCAGCATTTT CASSSTKGGKDQPQHF TRBJ1-5 NA NA TRBV11-2
TGTGCCAGCAGCTTGCGTCCTAGCGGGGGGCGAAGCTCCTACGAGCAGTACTTC CASSLRPSGGRSSYEQYF TRBJ2-7 NA TRBD2 TRBV7-2
TGTGCCAGCAGACCCGGGACAGCCTATGGCTACACCTTC CASRPGTAYGYTF TRBJ1-2 NA TRBD1 TRBV6-5
TGTGCCAGCAGCGCAAATTCCGGGACAGTGACTGAAGCTTTCTTT CASSANSGTVTEAFF TRBJ1-1 NA TRBD1 TRBV9
TGTGCCAGCAGCCCTGACAGGGCTGGGAAACTGTTTTTT CASSPDRAGKLFF TRBJ1-4 NA TRBD1 TRBV11-3
TGTGCCAGCCCCTCACGAGGCACTGAAGCTTTCTTT CASPSRGTEAFF TRBJ1-1 NA NA TRBV2
TGTGCCTGGAGTGTACGGGTGACAGGGAACTATGGCTACACCTTC CAWSVRVTGNYGYTF TRBJ1-2 NA TRBD1 TRBV30
TGTGCCAGCAGATTAGTGAGGGAAAATCAGCCCCAGCATTTT CASRLVRENQPQHF TRBJ1-5 NA NA TRBV2
TGCGCCAGTTCAGATCGGGCCCAGGGGGAAAAACTGTTTTTT CASSDRAQGEKLFF TRBJ1-4 NA NA TRBV10-2
TGTGCCAGCAGCCAAGTAAACCGCAGGGGGGAAACCACCATATATTTT CASSQVNRRGETTIYF TRBJ1-3 NA TRBD1 TRBV4-2
TGTGCCAGCAGTTACTCGAGAGGGACAGGGGATCAGCCCCAGCATTTT CASSYSRGTGDQPQHF TRBJ1-5 NA TRBD1 TRBV6-6
TGTGCCAGCAGCCCCGGGACTAGCGGGAGCGAGGAGCAGTTCTTC CASSPGTSGSEEQFF TRBJ2-1 NA TRBD2 TRBV14
TGTGCCTGGACCCCCGGCGGGTACGAGCAGTACTTC CAWTPGGYEQYF TRBJ2-7 NA NA TRBV30
TGTGCCATCCCCGGGACTAGCGGACAAGAGACCCAGTACTTC CAIPGTSGQETQYF TRBJ2-5 NA TRBD2 TRBV7-9
TGTGCCAGCAGGACTGGGCGGGAGGCTGCTGGCTACACCTTC CASRTGREAAGYTF TRBJ1-2 once NA TRBV6-4
TGTGCCAGCAGCCCGGGAGAAGAGACCCAGTACTTC CASSPGEETQYF TRBJ2-5 few NA TRBV6-6
TGCGCCAGCAGCCTGACAGGGACCGGTCAGCCCCAGCATTTT CASSLTGTGQPQHF TRBJ1-5 NA TRBD1 TRBV4-1
TGTGCCAGCTCACCTTTGGGACTGGGTGAGACCCAGTACTTC CASSPLGLGETQYF TRBJ2-5 NA NA TRBV18